The rows below give T cell receptor beta chains drawn from one sample of a study of neurological immune-mediated disorders. Each CDR3 protein gets one entry after TCRdb re-called the 5' RACE reads with MiXCR. The sample has 77,000 or so distinct CDR3 sequences, around 9.9% seen once. The sample was PBMCs. The receptors were gathered from a man in his fifties in good health. The CDR3 runs from the conserved cysteine through the conserved F or W. Each record gives: D gene, clone size, V gene, J gene, CDR3 protein, CDR3 DNA. A D gene is named only where the DNA matches it firmly. The size of a clone is reported for some rows only, either as once, few or many, or as a class for expanded clones.

TRBD2,many,TRBV5-1,TRBJ2-5,CASSSTSTYGAQYF,TGCGCCAGCAGCTCGACTAGCACTTACGGGGCCCAGTACTTC
TRBD1,many,TRBV29-1,TRBJ2-7,CSVTGTGVLSYEQYF,TGCAGCGTTACCGGGACAGGGGTTTTGTCCTACGAGCAGTACTTC
NA,many,TRBV28,TRBJ1-6,CASSLGGSRGSPLHF,TGTGCCAGCAGTTTAGGGGGCAGTCGGGGTTCACCCCTCCACTTT
TRBD1,many,TRBV10-3,TRBJ2-1,CAITQDRDLYNEQFF,TGTGCCATCACCCAGGACAGGGACCTTTACAATGAGCAGTTCTTC
TRBD1,many,TRBV5-1,TRBJ1-1,CASSLTGERNTEAFF,TGCGCCAGCAGCCTGACAGGGGAACGGAACACTGAAGCTTTCTTT
NA,many,TRBV5-1,TRBJ2-7,CASSLGYTLEGEQYF,TGCGCCAGCAGCTTGGGTTACACGTTGGAGGGCGAGCAGTACTTC
TRBD2,many,TRBV5-1,TRBJ2-7,CASSFVFLTSGTEAYEQYF,TGCGCCAGCAGCTTTGTGTTCTTGACTAGCGGAACGGAGGCCTACGAGCAGTACTTC
NA,many,TRBV5-1,TRBJ1-1,CASSREGGTEAFF,TGCGCCAGCAGCCGGGAGGGCGGCACTGAAGCTTTCTTT
NA,many,TRBV3-1,TRBJ2-7,CASSQARLRYEQYF,TGTGCCAGCAGCCAAGCCAGGTTGCGCTACGAGCAGTACTTC
TRBD1,many,TRBV15,TRBJ2-5,CATSRDNQGDRGHRKTQYF,TGTGCCACCAGCAGAGATAATCAGGGAGACAGGGGCCACCGGAAGACCCAGTACTTC
NA,many,TRBV7-8,TRBJ2-7,CAAGDYEQYF,TGTGCAGCTGGCGATTACGAGCAGTACTTC
TRBD1,many,TRBV6-1,TRBJ2-4,CASSEKSTTGLAKNIQYF,TGTGCCAGCAGTGAAAAATCTACGACAGGGCTAGCCAAAAACATTCAGTACTTC
NA,many,TRBV5-6,TRBJ2-1,CASSFDGRGNEQFF,TGTGCCAGCAGCTTCGACGGGAGAGGCAATGAGCAGTTCTTC
TRBD1,many,TRBV5-1,TRBJ1-2,CASSHRGPGGYTF,TGCGCCAGCAGCCACAGGGGGCCAGGTGGCTACACCTTC
TRBD2,many,TRBV6-5,TRBJ2-1,CASRGLAGVRANEQFF,TGTGCCAGCAGGGGATTAGCGGGAGTAAGGGCCAATGAGCAGTTCTTC
TRBD1,NA,TRBV6-5,TRBJ1-1,CASRVTGVSTEAFF,TGTGCCAGCAGGGTTACAGGGGTTAGCACTGAAGCTTTCTTT
TRBD2,many,TRBV4-1,TRBJ2-1,CASSQLPTSGSSNEQFF,TGCGCCAGCAGCCAGCTACCGACTAGCGGGAGTTCCAATGAGCAGTTCTTC
NA,NA,TRBV5-1,TRBJ2-2,CASSFVPGQADTGELVF,TGCGCCAGCAGCTTCGTCCCAGGACAAGCGGACACCGGGGAGCTGGTTTTT
TRBD1,many,TRBV20-1,TRBJ1-2,CSALPASGTGVQTNYGYTF,TGCAGTGCTCTCCCTGCATCCGGGACAGGAGTACAAACTAACTATGGCTACACCTTC
NA,NA,TRBV12-3/TRBV12-4,TRBJ2-5,CACSDRDWDSQETQYF,TGTGCCTGCAGCGACCGGGACTGGGATTCACAAGAGACCCAGTACTTC
NA,many,TRBV15,TRBJ1-5,CATSMVPGGGQPQHF,TGTGCCACCAGCATGGTCCCGGGGGGAGGCCAGCCCCAGCATTTT
TRBD1,many,TRBV12-3/TRBV12-4,TRBJ2-7,CASSSGQGNDEQYF,TGTGCCAGCAGTTCGGGACAGGGGAACGACGAGCAGTACTTC
TRBD2,many,TRBV5-1,TRBJ2-2,CASSLAAGGNTGELFF,TGCGCCAGCAGCTTGGCGGCGGGGGGCAACACCGGGGAGCTGTTTTTT
NA,NA,TRBV28,TRBJ1-5,CASISQRGVEGNQPKHF,TGTGCCAGCATTTCACAGCGGGGGGTAGAGGGCAATCAGCCCAAGCATTTT
TRBD2,few,TRBV7-2,TRBJ2-1,CASSLGLAGLNNEQFF,TGTGCCAGCAGCCTAGGACTAGCGGGCCTTAACAATGAGCAGTTCTTC
TRBD1,many,TRBV5-1,TRBJ2-1,CASSFSDRNNEQFF,TGCGCCAGCAGCTTCTCGGACAGGAACAATGAGCAGTTCTTC
NA,many,TRBV5-1,TRBJ2-3,CASSVQGGSDTQYF,TGCGCCAGCAGCGTGCAGGGCGGGTCAGATACGCAGTATTTT
TRBD2,many,TRBV20-1,TRBJ2-7,CSARPNWGGWGYEQYF,TGCAGTGCTAGACCCAATTGGGGGGGGTGGGGCTACGAGCAGTACTTC
TRBD2,many,TRBV18,TRBJ2-2,CASSPPGLADYTGELFF,TGTGCCAGCTCACCCCCGGGACTAGCGGACTACACCGGGGAGCTGTTTTTT
TRBD2,many,TRBV20-1,TRBJ2-5,CSASRLAGRQETQYF,TGCAGTGCTAGTAGACTAGCGGGAAGGCAAGAGACCCAGTACTTC
NA,few,TRBV11-2,TRBJ2-1,CASSLASGGEQFF,TGTGCCAGCAGCTTAGCTTCCGGGGGTGAGCAGTTCTTC
TRBD1,many,TRBV7-2,TRBJ2-3,CASSLQGAVADTQYF,TGTGCCAGCAGCTTACAGGGGGCAGTAGCAGATACGCAGTATTTT
NA,many,TRBV20-1,TRBJ2-7,CSAHWPGRIYEQYF,TGCAGTGCCCACTGGCCCGGACGGATCTACGAGCAGTACTTC
NA,many,TRBV11-3,TRBJ2-3,CASSRRSGGTDTQYF,TGTGCCAGCAGCCGCCGATCGGGTGGCACAGATACGCAGTATTTT
NA,many,TRBV4-1,TRBJ1-6,CASSQDQTGGNSPLHF,TGCGCCAGCAGCCAAGATCAGACGGGGGGGAATTCACCCCTCCACTTT
NA,many,TRBV12-3/TRBV12-4,TRBJ1-2,CASSLTLLTVSGYTF,TGTGCCAGCAGTTTAACGCTGTTGACCGTGAGTGGCTACACCTTC
TRBD1,many,TRBV5-1,TRBJ2-6,CASSFGTASYSGANVLTF,TGCGCCAGCAGCTTTGGGACAGCCAGCTACTCTGGGGCCAACGTCCTGACTTTC
NA,many,TRBV3-1,TRBJ2-2,CASRSNGELFF,TGTGCCAGCAGGAGTAACGGGGAGCTGTTTTTT
NA,many,TRBV12-3/TRBV12-4,TRBJ2-2,CASSFGGGELFF,TGTGCCAGCAGTTTCGGGGGAGGGGAGCTGTTTTTT
NA,many,TRBV12-3/TRBV12-4,TRBJ2-2,CALGGGPNTGELFF,TGTGCCCTAGGTGGGGGACCGAACACCGGGGAGCTGTTTTTT
NA,many,TRBV5-5,TRBJ1-2,CASSLFGPLNYGYTF,TGTGCCAGCAGCTTGTTTGGTCCTCTTAACTATGGCTACACCTTC
NA,many,TRBV20-1,TRBJ2-5,CSARDPWGSGGETQYF,TGCAGTGCTAGAGACCCCTGGGGCAGTGGGGGGGAGACCCAGTACTTC
NA,many,TRBV28,TRBJ2-3,CASSLEGGSDTQYF,TGTGCCAGCAGTTTAGAGGGGGGATCAGATACGCAGTATTTT